This T cell receptor beta chain is drawn from a study of beta chain features in type 1 diabetes. Study background: Comparable age, gender and cell yields were observed in patients relative to healthy donors.

Only a few counts were recorded for this clone. There was one heparinised blood draw per donor, averaging about 110 mL. Sequencing targeted expressed TCRB transcripts, as all isolated RNA had been reverse transcribed. Assay used: immunoSEQ multiplex PCR; TCRdb lists only in-frame clones, some missing. The sample includes about 160,000 clones, about 8.1% of them seen just once. This TCR was sampled from a man aged 18-30 years in good health. The sequenced material came from central memory CD4+ T cells from blood.

The CDR3 spells CASSLALAGEQYF. CDR3 nucleotides: TGTGCCAGCAGCTTAGCACTAGCGGGGGAGCAGTACTTC. V gene TRBV7-2 combines with J gene TRBJ2-7; TRBD2 matches at 10 bases. J was trimmed by 7 bases and V by 0 bases; bases with no gene match: 0. The CDR3 consists of 13 residues. Per germline, CDR1 SGHTA and CDR2 FQGNSA.